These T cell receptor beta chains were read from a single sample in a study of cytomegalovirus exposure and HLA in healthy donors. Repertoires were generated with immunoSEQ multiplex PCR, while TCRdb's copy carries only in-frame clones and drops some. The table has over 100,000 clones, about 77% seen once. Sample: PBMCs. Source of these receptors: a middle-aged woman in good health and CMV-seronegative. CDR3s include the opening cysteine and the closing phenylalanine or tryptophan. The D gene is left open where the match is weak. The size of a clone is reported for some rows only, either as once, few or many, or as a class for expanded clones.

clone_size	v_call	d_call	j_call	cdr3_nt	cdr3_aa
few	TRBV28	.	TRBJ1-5	TGTGCCAGCACACTCCCTCGGGTTGTGGGCAATCAGCCCCAGCATTTT	CASTLPRVVGNQPQHF
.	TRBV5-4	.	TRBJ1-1	TGTGCCAGCAGCCCGATACAGGTGAACACTGAAGCTTTCTTT	CASSPIQVNTEAFF
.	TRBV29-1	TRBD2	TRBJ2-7	TGCAGCGGGGGGGGAAATTCCTACGAGCAGTACTTC	CSGGGNSYEQYF
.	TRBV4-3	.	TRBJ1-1	TGCGCCAGCAGCCCCTTCGGGGGGATGTTATTTGAAGCTTTCTTT	CASSPFGGMLFEAFF
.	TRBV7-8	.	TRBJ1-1	TGTGCCAGCAGCTTAGTTCCGGGACAACTGAACACTGAAGCTTTCTTT	CASSLVPGQLNTEAFF
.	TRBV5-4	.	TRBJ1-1	TGTGCCAGCAGAACGGCCCCTGACAGGTTAAACACTGAAGCTTTCTTT	CASRTAPDRLNTEAFF
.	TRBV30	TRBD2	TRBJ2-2	TGTGCCTGGAGTCGCGGTCTGGCTAGCGGGGGGGCCGTGGGCACCGGGGAGCTGTTTTTT	CAWSRGLASGGAVGTGELFF
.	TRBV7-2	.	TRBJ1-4	TGTGCCAGCAGCTTAGTGGGGGGAAAGCATGAAAAACTGTTTTTT	CASSLVGGKHEKLFF
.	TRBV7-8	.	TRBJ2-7	TGTGCCAGCAGCGTACAGGAAAAACCCTACGAGCAGTACTTC	CASSVQEKPYEQYF
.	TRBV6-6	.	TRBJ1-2	TGTGCCAGCAGCCCCCCCCCACAGTTCTCTGACTATGGCTACACCTTC	CASSPPPQFSDYGYTF
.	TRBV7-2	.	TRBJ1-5	TGTGCCAGCAGCTTAGTCCCAGGGAGGGGAGGTCAGCCCCAGCATTTT	CASSLVPGRGGQPQHF
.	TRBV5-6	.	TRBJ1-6	TGTGCCAGCAGCTACCGAGGGGTGGGGAGGATCCTGGATTCACCCCTCCACTTT	CASSYRGVGRILDSPLHF
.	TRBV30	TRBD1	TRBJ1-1	TGTGCCTGGAGGCGGACAGGGATCGACACTGAAGCTTTCTTT	CAWRRTGIDTEAFF
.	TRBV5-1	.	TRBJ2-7	TGCGCCAGCAGCCAGTACGGACAGAGAAGCTCCTACGAGCAGTACTTC	CASSQYGQRSSYEQYF
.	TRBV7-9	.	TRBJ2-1	TGTGCCAGCAGCTTAGCGCAGGTCTCAGTACGGTTCTTC	CASSLAQVSVRFF
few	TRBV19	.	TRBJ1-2	TGTGCCAGTAGTATGAACAGGGTGGATGGCTACACCTTC	CASSMNRVDGYTF
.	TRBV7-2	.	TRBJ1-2	TGTGCCAGCAGCTTAGGCGGGGGGGCGTGGTATGGCTACACCTTC	CASSLGGGAWYGYTF
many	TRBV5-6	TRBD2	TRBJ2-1	TGTGCCAGCAGTTGGACTAGCGGCAGCTCCTACAATGAGCAGTTCTTC	CASSWTSGSSYNEQFF
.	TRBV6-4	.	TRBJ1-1	TGTGCCAGTGGCCTTGAAGCTTTCTTT	CASGLEAFF
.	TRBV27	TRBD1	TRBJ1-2	TGTGCCAGCAGTCCCCGGGACAGGGTAGGCTATGGCTACACCTTC	CASSPRDRVGYGYTF
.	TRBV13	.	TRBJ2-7	TGTGCCAGCATCCTAAGAGCATCTGACAGGAACGAGCAGTACTTC	CASILRASDRNEQYF
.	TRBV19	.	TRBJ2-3	TGTGCCAGTAGTATAGTTCCGGGTGCTACGCAGTATTTT	CASSIVPGATQYF
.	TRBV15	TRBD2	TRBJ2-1	TGTGCCACCCGCTCGGGCGCGGGGGGGCCCAATGAGCAGTTCTTC	CATRSGAGGPNEQFF
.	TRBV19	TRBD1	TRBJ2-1	TGTGCCAGTAGGCAGACAGGGCAGATAAATGAGCAGTTCTTC	CASRQTGQINEQFF
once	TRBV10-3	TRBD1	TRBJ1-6	TGTGCCACCACCGGGACAGAGAATTCACCCCTCCACTTT	CATTGTENSPLHF
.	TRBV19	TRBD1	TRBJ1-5	TGTGCCAGTAGTAGAGGGACAGAGAACAATCAGCCCCAGCATTTT	CASSRGTENNQPQHF
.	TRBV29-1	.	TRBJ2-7	TGCAGCTTCACGTCCGCCGCCGAATACGAGCAGTACTTC	CSFTSAAEYEQYF
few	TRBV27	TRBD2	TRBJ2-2	TGTGCCAGCAGCTCCGTGGGACTAGCGGGGAATACCGGGGAGCTGTTTTTT	CASSSVGLAGNTGELFF
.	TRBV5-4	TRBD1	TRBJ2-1	TGTGCCAGCAGCTCGGGACAGGGAGGCTGGGGAGAGCAGTTCTTC	CASSSGQGGWGEQFF
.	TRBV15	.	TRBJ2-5	TGTGCCACCAGCAGAGAGCGGTCGAGGGGGGAGACCCAGTACTTC	CATSRERSRGETQYF
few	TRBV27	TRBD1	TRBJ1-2	TGTGCCAGCAGTTACAGGGGAGCTGGCTACACCTTC	CASSYRGAGYTF
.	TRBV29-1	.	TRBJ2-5	TGCAGCGTTGGGCCACAAGAGACCCAGTACTTC	CSVGPQETQYF
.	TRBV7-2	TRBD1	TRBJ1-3	TGTGCCAGCAGCTTAGTTTTGACAGGGGGAAACACCATATATTTT	CASSLVLTGGNTIYF
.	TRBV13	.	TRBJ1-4	TGTGCCAGCAGCCGACAGCAGGACCTCATATGGGGTGAAAAACTGTTTTTT	CASSRQQDLIWGEKLFF
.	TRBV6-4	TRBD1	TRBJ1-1	TGTGCCAGCACATTACAGGGGGACACTGAAGCTTTCTTT	CASTLQGDTEAFF
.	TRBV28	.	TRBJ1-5	TGTGCCAGCAGTTTGTCGACGGGACATTCACAGCATTTT	CASSLSTGHSQHF
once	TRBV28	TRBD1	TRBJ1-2	TGTGCCAGCTGGCGGGACAGGCCCTATGGCTACACCTTC	CASWRDRPYGYTF
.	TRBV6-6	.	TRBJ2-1	TGTGCCAGCGAGGTTGTGGGGGGGCCCTACAATGAGCAGTTCTTC	CASEVVGGPYNEQFF